One sample yielded the 31 T cell receptor beta chains listed below, sequenced in a study of beta chain features in type 1 diabetes. Investigators reverse transcribed all isolated RNA, so they sequenced expressed TCRB transcripts. This table comes from immunoSEQ multiplex PCR, and its TCRdb copy is limited to in-frame clones, with some not included. The sample shows 350,000 to 450,000 clones, approximately 15% of them seen only once. The sample was naive CD4+ T cells from blood. These receptors were obtained from a man aged 25 to 40 in good health.

This clone has a handful of counts. The V gene is TRBV25-1, the J gene TRBJ1-1; D possibly corresponds to TRBD1 (6 bases). Trimming left V 1 base short and J 3 bases short, with 12 bases between. The CDR3 is 15 residues long. Germline V gene data show CDR1 as MGHDK and CDR2 as SYGVNS. In nucleotides, the CDR3 is TGTGCCAGCAGTGAATCTACAGGGTGGGACACTGAAGCTTTCTTT. Amino acid sequence: CASSESTGWDTEAFF.

The chain has TRBV11-2 and TRBJ2-1; 10 nucleotides agree with TRBD1. Germline V lookup: CDR1 SGHAT, CDR2 FQNNGV. The CDR3 has 14 residues. The V and J ends lost 3 bases and 9 bases, in that order; junction bases with no gene match: 5. This CDR3 is CASSFDRGQVEQFF. CDR3 DNA: TGTGCCAGCAGCTTTGACAGGGGGCAGGTTGAGCAGTTCTTC.

The J gene is TRBJ1-2, the V gene TRBV20-1; tentatively, D is TRBD1 (6 bases). Germline V gives CDR1 DFQATT, CDR2 SNEGSKA (reference sequence). The CDR3 sequence is 11 residues long. Trimming shortened V by 6 bases and J by 4 bases, and 9 bases separated the two germline ends. CDR3 coding DNA: TGCAGTGCCTACAGGGCCTATGGCTACACCTTC. Protein: CSAYRAYGYTF.

This clone was counted a few times. The chain joins TRBV6-1 to TRBJ2-1; D perhaps matches TRBD2 (6 bases). Germline assignment: CDR1 MNHNS and CDR2 SASEGT. V lost 5 bases and J lost 5, with 16 bases in between. The CDR3 is 15 amino acids. CDR3 region: CASSTLGLANNEQFF. The DNA for the CDR3 is TGTGCCAGCAGTACCTTGGGACTTGCCAACAATGAGCAGTTCTTC.

The rearrangement uses TRBV7-2 and TRBJ1-6, with 10 bases aligning to TRBD1. The CDR3 loop spans 16 amino acids. Per the germline V gene, CDR1 is SGHTA and CDR2 is FQGNSA. Unmatched junction bases numbered 8, after V lost 6 bases and J lost 6 bases. The CDR3 DNA sequence: TGTGCCAGCAGGTTTCCGGGACAGGGGTTTAATTCACCCCTCCACTTT. Protein sequence: CASRFPGQGFNSPLHF.

This chain uses TRBV6-5 with TRBJ2-3; TRBD2 is a possible D gene (5 bases). V dropped 5 bases and J dropped 4 bases, with 10 bases sitting between them. The CDR3 is 13 residues long. From germline, CDR1 is MNHEY and CDR2 SVGAGI. CDR3 DNA sequence: TGTGCCAGCAGTAGGACTGGCGCAGATACGCAGTATTTT. This sequence encodes CASSRTGADTQYF.

This clone was found a few times. The chain uses TRBV30 and TRBJ2-3, with D unclear. There are 14 residues in the CDR3. Trimming removed 0 bases at V and 2 bases at J, with 9 bases between. From germline, CDR1 is GTSNPN and CDR2 SVGIG (reference sequence). This CDR3 reads CAWSVGYPTDTQYF. The CDR3 region has the DNA TGTGCCTGGAGTGTGGGCTACCCCACAGATACGCAGTATTTT.

V usage is TRBV7-2 and J usage is TRBJ2-1, with TRBD2 identical over 11 bases. Looked up from germline, CDR1 is SGHTA and CDR2 is FQGNSA. The CDR3 spans 16 residues. V was clipped by 5 bases and J by 8 bases; unmatched bases: 11. The CDR3 spells CASSPVALAGGDEQFF. CDR3 in DNA: TGTGCCAGCAGCCCCGTGGCCCTAGCGGGGGGTGATGAGCAGTTCTTC. Variable domain in full (rest from reference TRBV7-2 and TRBJ2-1): GAGVSQSPSNKVTEKGKDVELRCDPISGHTALYWYRQSLGQGLEFLIYFQGNSAPDKSGLPSDRFSAERTGGSVSTLTIQRTQQEDSAVYLCASSPVALAGGDEQFFGPGTRLTVL.

In this sample, this clone turned up a few times. This chain connects TRBV19 to TRBJ2-7; 9 nucleotides agree with TRBD1. Germline V gives CDR1 LNHDA, CDR2 SQIVND (reference sequence). V gave up 7 bases and J gave up 8 bases; unmatched junction bases: 18. This CDR3 spans 16 amino acids. DNA for the CDR3: TGTGCCAGTATCCTAACCGGGACAGGGCTTTTTCCCAAGCAGTACGTC. Protein: CASILTGTGLFPKQYV.

There are a few counts of this clone. This chain joins TRBV10-3 and TRBJ2-3; tentative D call: TRBD2 (5 bases). The CDR3 length is 12 residues. Trimming pared 5 bases from V and 5 bases from J, leaving 8 bases between. In germline, CDR1 is ENHRY, CDR2 SYGVKD. For the CDR3, the DNA is TGTGCCATCAGTTTAGAGGGAGATACGCAGTATTTT. Amino acids: CAISLEGDTQYF.

The V call is TRBV25-1, the J call TRBJ2-5; D is uncertain. CDR1 is MGHDK and CDR2 is SYGVNS in the germline V gene. The CDR3 loop spans 13 amino acids. V was shortened by 4 bases and J by 1 base, with 7 bases between the two germline ends. This CDR3 reads CASSGWIQETQYF. The DNA for the CDR3 is TGTGCCAGCAGTGGTTGGATCCAAGAGACCCAGTACTTC.

This clone was found a few times. The V call is TRBV7-9, the J call TRBJ2-1, with D possibly matching TRBD1 (7 bases). Germline CDR1 reads SEHNR; CDR2 reads FQNEAQ (reference sequence). The CDR3 is 14 residues long. V was pared by 5 bases and J by 2 bases, with 10 bases between. The CDR3 protein is CASSGGTAYNEQFF. The DNA for the CDR3 is TGTGCCAGCAGCGGGGGGACAGCCTACAATGAGCAGTTCTTC.

This sequence joins TRBV7-2 and TRBJ2-4; the D is unclear. The CDR3 extends over 16 amino acids. Per germline, CDR1 SGHTA and CDR2 FQGNSA. Trimming stripped 1 base from V and 6 bases from J, with 16 bases between. This CDR3 reads CASSLDRIHLRNIQYF. The CDR3 DNA is TGTGCCAGCAGCTTAGACAGAATTCATCTTAGAAACATTCAGTACTTC.

V usage is TRBV7-2 and J usage is TRBJ2-7, with D perhaps TRBD1 or TRBD2 (5 bases each). Looked up from germline, CDR1 is SGHTA and CDR2 is FQGNSA. The V gene lost 2 bases and the J gene lost 6 bases, with 11 bases spanning the gap. The CDR3 is 13 amino acids. CDR3 DNA sequence: TGTGCCAGCAGCTTACAGGGAGCGTCCGAGCAGTACTTC. Translated, it gives CASSLQGASEQYF.

This clone was detected only once. The CDR3 region has the DNA TGTGCCACCAGTACCGGGACAGGGAACACCTACGAGCAGTACTTC. Protein sequence: CATSTGTGNTYEQYF. J is TRBJ2-7 and V is TRBV15, with TRBD1 matching 9 bases. Germline V gene lookup returns CDR1 LNHNV and CDR2 YYDKDF (reference sequence). V shed 6 bases and J 2 bases; nucleotides not matched to a gene: 8. There are 15 residues in the CDR3.

This clone occurred a few times. The chain recombines TRBV4-1 with TRBJ2-5; D gene ambiguous. Trimming removed 0 bases from V and 4 bases from J, with 6 bases in between. The CDR3 has 13 residues. The germline gives CDR1 MGHRA, CDR2 YSYEKL. The CDR3 nucleotides are TGCGCCAGCAGCCAAGATCCCCGAGAGACCCAGTACTTC. It is translated as CASSQDPRETQYF.

This clone was seen only a few times. The rearrangement links TRBV9 to TRBJ1-2; TRBD1 is a possible D gene (5 bases). Trimming pared 4 bases from V and 8 bases from J, leaving 21 bases between. The CDR3 is made up of 15 amino acids. Germline V gene sequence: CDR1 SGDLS, CDR2 YYNGEE. Here the CDR3 DNA reads TGTGCCAGCAGCCCAGCAGGGAGACAGACGAGGGGCTACACCTTC. Protein sequence: CASSPAGRQTRGYTF.

The table lists this clone with a few counts. The CDR3 DNA follows: TGTGCCAGCAGCTTGGGGGTGACTAATGAAAAACTGTTTTTT. It yields the protein CASSLGVTNEKLFF. The rearrangement links TRBV7-9 to TRBJ1-4, with D possibly TRBD1 on 5 matching bases. The CDR3 length is 14 residues. V lost 3 bases, J lost 2 bases, and 7 bases lay in between. Looked up from germline, CDR1 is SEHNR and CDR2 is FQNEAQ (reference sequence).

In its sample, this clone was seen a few times. The chain links TRBV5-1 to TRBJ2-3; possibly TRBD2 for D (7 bases). Looked up from germline, CDR1 is SGHRS and CDR2 is YFSETQ. The V and J ends lost 4 bases and 2 bases respectively, with 11 bases between them. This CDR3 contains 14 residues. Here the CDR3 reads CASSPGGPTDTQYF. In nucleotides, the CDR3 is TGCGCCAGCAGCCCGGGGGGCCCCACAGATACGCAGTATTTT.

The J gene is TRBJ1-2, the V gene TRBV7-2; D is unresolved. The CDR3 has 12 amino acids. Germline V gives CDR1 SGHTA, CDR2 FQGNSA. V was pared by 2 bases and J by 0 bases, with 1 base between. The DNA for the CDR3 is TGTGCCAGCAGCTTATCTAACTATGGCTACACCTTC. Encoded protein: CASSLSNYGYTF.

This rearrangement joins TRBV30 to TRBJ2-2, with 13 positions matching TRBD2. J gave up 10 bases and V 3 bases, and 5 bases lay outside the gene matches. Germline assignment: CDR1 GTSNPN and CDR2 SVGIG (reference sequence). The CDR3 contains 14 residues. The CDR3 here is CAWSQGLAGAELFF. The CDR3 nucleotides are TGTGCCTGGAGCCAAGGACTAGCGGGAGCGGAGCTGTTTTTT.

This clone was counted between two and nine times. This chain connects TRBV4-3 to TRBJ2-7, with 9 bases aligning to TRBD2. The germline gives CDR1 LGHNA, CDR2 YSLEER. This CDR3 has 19 amino acids. V trimming: 2 bases; J trimming: 0 bases; junction bases outside the gene matches: 14. The CDR3 sequence is CASSQFRALAGGSSYEQYV. CDR3 DNA sequence: TGCGCCAGCAGCCAATTTCGAGCACTAGCGGGCGGGAGCTCCTACGAGCAGTACGTC.

CDR3 amino acids: CASSTSLIAGVSDNEQFF. The CDR3 coding sequence is TGCGCCAGCAGCACAAGCCTTATAGCGGGAGTCAGCGACAATGAGCAGTTCTTC. V usage is TRBV5-1 and J usage is TRBJ2-1; 9 bases are shared with TRBD2. Germline lookup yields CDR1 SGHRS and CDR2 YFSETQ. The V and J ends lost 4 bases and 5 bases, in that order; junction bases with no gene match: 16. CDR3 length equals 18 residues.

The chain recombines TRBV4-3 with TRBJ2-3, with 7 bases aligning to TRBD1. V was pared by 1 base and J by 2 bases, with 9 bases of the junction left unmatched. This CDR3 has 17 amino acids. Germline V gene lookup returns CDR1 LGHNA and CDR2 YSLEER. The CDR3 sequence is CASSQVLRQGYTDTQYF. The CDR3 nucleotides read TGCGCCAGCAGCCAAGTCTTGAGACAGGGCTACACAGATACGCAGTATTTT.

The chain joins TRBV30 to TRBJ1-4; D is possibly TRBD1 (5 bases). This CDR3 is 15 amino acids long. Trimming left V 0 bases short and J 3 bases short, with 11 bases between. Germline V gene data show CDR1 as GTSNPN and CDR2 as SVGIG (reference sequence). CDR3 in amino acids: CAWSVQRGANEKLFF. The CDR3 DNA reads as TGTGCCTGGAGTGTACAGAGGGGTGCTAATGAAAAACTGTTTTTT.

The chain combines TRBV4-1 with TRBJ1-1; 7 bases are a match to TRBD1. The germline V gene encodes CDR1 MGHRA and CDR2 YSYEKL. The V segment lost 2 bases and the J segment 6 bases; nucleotides outside the gene matches: 6. CDR3 length: 14 amino acids. The DNA of the CDR3 is TGCGCCAGCAGCCAACCCCACAGGGGACCTGAAGCTTTCTTT. It specifies CASSQPHRGPEAFF.

This chain connects TRBV7-2 to TRBJ2-5; D is perhaps TRBD2 (6 bases). Germline loops: CDR1 SGHTA, CDR2 FQGNSA. This CDR3 has 12 amino acids. The ends were cut back, 5 bases at V and 5 bases at J, with 9 bases in the middle. The CDR3 here is CASSRGWETQYF. Written as DNA, the CDR3 is TGTGCCAGCAGCCGGGGGTGGGAGACCCAGTACTTC.

This clone was seen more than once but under ten times. The rearrangement uses TRBV6-5 and TRBJ2-7; a possible D gene is TRBD1 (5 bases). This CDR3 contains 15 residues. Trimming took off 0 bases at V and 1 base at J, with 10 bases between the two ends. The germline gives CDR1 MNHEY, CDR2 SVGAGI. CDR3 loop: CASSYSSAGSYEQYV. The CDR3 nucleotides read TGTGCCAGCAGTTACTCGTCAGCAGGGTCCTACGAGCAGTACGTC.

Remarks on this clone: One end of the junction does not line up with germline, which may come from a read error. The rearrangement joins TRBV5-1 to TRBJ1-2, with a possible D match to TRBD1 (6 bases). Germline CDR1 and CDR2: SGHRS and YFSETQ. CDR3 length: 14 amino acids. CDR3 sequence reads: CASSLDARTEVTAF. CDR3 coding DNA: TGCGCCAGCAGCCTGGACGCCAGGACAGAGGTGACCGCCTTC.

This clone has more than one count but fewer than ten. The V gene is TRBV20-1, the J gene TRBJ1-2; D unclear. Trimming pared 0 bases from V and 12 bases from J, leaving 11 bases between. The germline V gene has CDR1 DFQATT and CDR2 SNEGSKA (reference sequence). This CDR3 is built from 11 residues. CDR3: CSARDIPTDTF. CDR3 nucleotide sequence: TGCAGTGCTAGAGATATACCTACGGACACCTTC.

This sequence joins TRBV9 and TRBJ2-3; TRBD2 agrees at 7 bases. There are 15 residues in the CDR3. V trimming: 0 bases; J trimming: 4 bases; junction bases outside the gene matches: 5. Germline assignment: CDR1 SGDLS and CDR2 YYNGEE. The CDR3 sequence is CASSVVAGESDTQYF. As DNA, the CDR3 is TGTGCCAGCAGCGTAGTGGCGGGAGAATCAGATACGCAGTATTTT. Drawing the rest from reference TRBV9 and TRBJ2-3, the complete variable domain is DSGVTQTPKHLITATGQRVTLRCSPRSGDLSVYWYQQSLDQGLQFLIQYYNGEERAKGNILERFSAQQFPDLHSELNLSSLELGDSALYFCASSVVAGESDTQYFGPGTRLTVL.